This TCR beta chain was sequenced in a study of OX40 agonist ivuxolimab in advanced cancers. Overall study results and limits: At 0.1 to 3.0 mg/kg and by week 6, clonal expansion occurred in CD4+ and CD8+ blood T cells.

As to this clone: Its antigen is not identified.

Data came from immunoSEQ multiplex PCR; TCRdb stores just in-frame clones and leaves some out. Here the sample spans about 68,000 clones, 84% being singletons. The TCR was taken from an adult with an advanced solid tumor such as melanoma, head and neck, liver or kidney cancer. Material: CD4+ or CD8+ T cells sorted from blood, obtained in a trial of the OX40 agonist ivuxolimab.

CDR3 DNA sequence: TGTGCCAGCAGCTTAGCGGGAGCAGACGAGCAGTACTTC. Its protein is CASSLAGADEQYF. The chain employs TRBV11-3 and TRBJ2-7, with D possibly TRBD2 on 6 matching bases. Germline loops: CDR1 SGHNT, CDR2 YENEEA. V was pared by 1 base and J by 5 bases, with 9 bases between. This CDR3 has 13 amino acids.